This T cell receptor beta chain originates from a study of T cells in Graves' hyperthyroidism and ophthalmopathy. Study details: Peripheral blood was collected at initial diagnosis, before any treatment.

On this clonotype: The antigen is unknown. A clone one base away is much larger, so this may be a read error.

The investigators amplified TCR beta CDR3 regions from RNA transcripts. In the first-round RT-PCR of the TCR CDR3, the HTBI primer set was used. One entry per CDR3 protein results from TCRdb running MiXCR on the multiplex PCR reads. The data contain about 590,000 distinct CDR3 sequences, 12% to 15% of them singletons. Overall study findings and caveats: Peripheral blood also featured most of the thyroid clonotypes expanded above 0.001. Separating ophthalmopathy from stable hyperthyroidism was achieved by a 13 V-J model.

Diagnostic assessment was based on clinical symptoms, serum thyroxine and TRAb, thyroid ultrasound and orbital computed tomography. This CDR3 has 15 residues. Germline V gene data show CDR1 as ENHRY and CDR2 as SYGVKD. The specimen was blood. This TCR was sampled from a woman under 30 with Graves' ophthalmopathy. The chain links TRBV10-3 to TRBJ2-1; D is undetermined. Here the CDR3 reads CAISRSYLLYDEQFF. In DNA, the CDR3 is TGTGCCATCAGTCGGTCGTACCTTCTCTACGATGAGCAGTTCTTC.